This TCR beta chain was documented in a study of type 1 regulatory T cells. Study-level information: T-allo10 is a Tr1-enriched, alloantigen-specific CD4 T cell product made in vitro.

Using its own MiXCR run on the reads, TCRdb lists one record per CDR3 protein. The table shows around 64,000 distinct CDR3 sequences, with around 21% occurring only once. The V and J ends lost 5 bases and 0 bases, in that order; junction bases with no gene match: 4. CDR3 length: 15 residues. CDR1 is DFQATT, CDR2 SNEGSKA, per germline (reference sequence). Study outcomes and limitations: Compared with non-type 1 regulatory T cells, type 1 regulatory T cells showed a more restricted TCR repertoire.

This clonotype was seen more than once but under ten times. Antigen unknown. The clonotype comes from a human donor in good health. The chain couples TRBV20-1 to TRBJ2-1, with 10 bases lining up with TRBD2. Material: cultured type 1 regulatory T (Tr1) cells, either the whole culture or a sorted fraction (not recorded which). Here the CDR3 reads CSARLAGASYNEQFF. CDR3 in DNA: TGCAGTGCTCGACTAGCGGGTGCCTCCTACAATGAGCAGTTCTTC.